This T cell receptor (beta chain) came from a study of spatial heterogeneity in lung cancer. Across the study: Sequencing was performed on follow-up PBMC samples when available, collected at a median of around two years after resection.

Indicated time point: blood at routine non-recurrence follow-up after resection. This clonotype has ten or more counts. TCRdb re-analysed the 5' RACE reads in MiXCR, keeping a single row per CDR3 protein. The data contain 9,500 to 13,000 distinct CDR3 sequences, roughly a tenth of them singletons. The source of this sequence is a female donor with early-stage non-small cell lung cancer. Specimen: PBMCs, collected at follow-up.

The CDR3: CASSLAQGAKDRGRPGELFF. CDR3 sequence (DNA): TGTGCCAGCAGCTTAGCGCAAGGGGCGAAGGACAGGGGGCGCCCCGGGGAGCTGTTTTTT. V gene TRBV7-9 combines with J gene TRBJ2-2; 11 nucleotides agree with TRBD1. Germline V gene data show CDR1 as SEHNR and CDR2 as FQNEAQ (reference sequence). The CDR3 totals 20 residues. The junction had 15 bases not matched to a gene; V was cut back by 0 bases and J by 6 bases.